This TCR beta chain appears in the sequencing data of a study of T cell repertoires in cytomegalovirus infection. There are a few counts of this clonotype. Its antigen is not identified. From the reads, TCRdb called clonotypes with MiXCR, one entry per CDR3 protein. The top ten hold approximately 50% of the sample, which has approximately 120,000 distinct CDR3 sequences, around 30% seen once. V lost 5 bases to trimming and J lost 5 bases; unmatched junction nucleotides: 13. Germline CDR1 and CDR2: SEHNR and FQNEAQ (reference sequence). CDR3 length: 16 amino acids. This receptor was identified in a human donor in good health (CMV status not recorded). Some clones in this sample may be carry-over from other donors' samples. The sample in question was CD8+ T cells from cultured PBMCs, obtained from culture after CMV antigen stimulation. The chain is built from TRBV7-9 and TRBJ2-3, with 7 bases aligning to TRBD1. CDR3 region: CASSPQLGQVGDTQYF. DNA of the CDR3: TGTGCCAGCAGCCCTCAGCTAGGACAGGTCGGAGATACGCAGTATTTT. Together with reference TRBV7-9 and TRBJ2-3, the CDR3 gives the full variable domain: DTGVSQNPRHKITKRGQNVTFRCDPISEHNRLYWYRQTLGQGPEFLTYFQNEAQLEKSRLLSDRFSAERPKGSFSTLEIQRTEQGDSAMYLCASSPQLGQVGDTQYFGPGTRLTVL.